This entry features one T cell receptor beta chain sequence. Its antigen is still unknown. Base qualities are not provided; no much larger clone lies one nucleotide away. This sample was included in a study of cytomegalovirus exposure and HLA in healthy donors (dated by TCRdb to about 2017). Turning to the overall study: In an earlier analysis of about 560 of the donors, about 270 Gb of sequence data and 120 million or so unique TCR beta sequences from 150 million to 200 million T cells were reported. About 310 gigabases of sequencing data and 80 million or so unique TCR sequences were included in an early release covering roughly 700 HLA-typed donors. Among the roughly 370 genotyped donors, approximately 82% belonged to the genetic ancestry cluster associated with self-reported Caucasian donors. The study was designed to test whether signatures of past pathogen exposure could be identified by cataloging public T cell receptors. Using immunosequencing, the study profiled T cell repertoires from fewer than 850 subjects and related those repertoires to cytomegalovirus serostatus. A separate validation cohort of roughly 130 different subjects was used in addition to the roughly 640-subject first cohort. High-throughput TCR immunosequencing, statistical association of individual TCRs with disease status, and machine learning were combined to predict cytomegalovirus infection status. A later analysis re-examined previously published TCR beta repertoires from hundreds of donors and added high-resolution HLA genotyping to investigate patterns of TCR occurrence. Rather than drawing on any new phenotypic data, the later analysis identified candidate immune exposures from TCR beta sequences and the way those sequences occurred across donors. To decide whether each TCR beta V gene segment behaved as functional or pseudogenic, an earlier analysis of 587 of the donors relied on high-throughput TCR beta sequencing. Donor age, sex, ethnicity and CMV serostatus were compiled together with the repertoire data. A later genetic analysis took genome-wide SNP genotypes for 398 of the 666 donors and used that subset as a discovery cohort. Every repertoire in the discovery cohort had been generated on one and the same sequencing platform. Class I and class II HLA loci were covered by the typing at four-digit resolution. Typing coverage differed by locus: A, B, C, DRB1 and DQB1 were typed in roughly 629-630 donors, DQA1 in roughly 510, DPA1 in around 610, and DPB1 in approximately 450. Because of strong linkage in the cohort, roughly 5 DR-DQ haplotypes were treated as single units for association and clustering. On average, around 200,000 unique TCR beta nucleotide sequences were sequenced per donor among several hundred genotyped donors of the cohort, with roughly 20% of those sequences being non-productive.

The cohort comprised some 730 healthy bone marrow donors. At the time of sampling, every cohort member was nominally healthy, though immune exposures that went unrecorded were likely present. The donor tested CMV seropositive and was one of the 289 seropositive cohort members. A peripheral blood sample was provided by each donor, and peripheral blood mononuclear cells were used for TCR beta sequencing. The Qiagen DNeasy Blood Extraction Kit was used to extract genomic DNA from the blood cell samples. Library preparation was by the immunoSEQ multiplex PCR assay. A mixture of 60 forward primers for TCR Vbeta segments and 13 reverse primers for TCR Jbeta segments was used in the multiplex PCR. The CDR3 region of rearranged TCR beta genes was amplified from genomic DNA with a multiplex PCR assay. The Illumina HiSeq System was used to sequence the amplified TCR beta libraries as 87-base-pair reads. The authors processed their data as follows. A later analysis tallied 75 million to 95 million unique TCR beta chains across the 666 repertoires, and approximately 9.9 million of those chains were shared by two or more donors. Raw reads were error-corrected and collapsed into unique sequences with a nearest-neighbor algorithm that merged closely related sequences to remove PCR and sequencing errors. CDR3 sequences were aligned to IMGT reference sequences to assign V, D and J gene segments. For a sequence to be retained, a match of at least six nucleotides to both a V gene segment and a J gene segment was required. A rearrangement was called productive if the CDR3 had no stop codons and remained in frame with V and J, and every other rearrangement was called non-productive. CDR3 was defined according to IMGT convention as the region running from the second conserved V-encoded cysteine to the conserved J-encoded phenylalanine. Sequences without an unambiguous match to a single V gene segment were excluded from the earlier analysis of 450 to 650 of the donors. In an earlier analysis of several hundred of the donors, a V segment was called functional when productive rearrangements were above 56.7%, and segregating when the standard deviation between donors exceeded 5%. A statistical classification framework was built for diagnosing cytomegalovirus status from the catalog of TCR beta chain sequences. In a later analysis, V and J genes were assigned by comparing TCR nucleotide sequences against IMGT/GENE-DB human TR gene sequences. In a later analysis, CDR3 sequences and most-parsimonious VDJ recombination scenarios were assigned using the TCRdist pipeline. In a later analysis, each TCR beta chain was defined by its CDR3 amino acid sequence together with its V-gene family, and reads lacking a unique V-gene family were excluded. In a later analysis, 450 to 600 highly shared, low-generation-probability nucleotide sequences were removed to address suspected cross-contamination and a sequencing artifact. A later analysis calculated a clonal expansion index for each public chain from normalized within-repertoire ranks of inferred template counts. In a later analysis, generation probabilities were computed using a VDJ recombination model fitted to out-of-frame rearrangements, and the results were checked against IGoR. In a later analysis, TCR-TCR, TCR-HLA and TCR-CMV co-occurrence was scored with hypergeometric tests, and a repertoire-size bias correction was applied to TCR pairs. False discovery rates were estimated in a later analysis by permuting HLA or CMV assignments 20 times. In a later analysis, co-occurring TCRs were grouped with DBSCAN, and TCRdist sequence similarity was added when clustering was performed within HLA-allele-positive subsets. For co-occurrence clustering, repertoires with fewer than 30,000 or more than 120,000 public chains were excluded, along with five repertoires with anomalous nucleotide sharing. Not all clones reach the TCRdb copy of this immuneACCESS table, which keeps in-frame sequences only. Checked studies attribute under half of the gap to unresolved V genes and leave the rest unexplained. V and J calls and clone size are given by that table; D and trimming were obtained from the DNA. In this sample the table shows roughly 180,000 clones, roughly four fifths of which occur a single time. The ten most abundant clones make up approximately 2% of the sample.

The CDR3 runs 13 residues from the cysteine to the phenylalanine. Only CDR3 DNA is held: 39 bases, read in frame from base 1. The trim is 0 bases for V and 4 bases for J, with a gap of 6 bases between the germline ends. Taken from the germline V gene, the CDR1 and CDR2 loops are MGHDK and SYGVNS. The research as a whole found: A further reported finding was that TCR beta sequences accurately predicted the HLA-A and HLA-B alleles for most subjects in the first cohort. The 87-base-pair reads could not distinguish some IMGT-functional V segments, including TRBV6-2 and TRBV6-3, so those segments were excluded. Strong co-occurrence of HLA alleles, especially DR and DQ, made assigning TCR associations to individual alleles difficult. Because counts were too low, seventeen rarely observed V segments, including chromosome 9 orphons, were left out of the earlier analysis of some 640 of the donors. Compared with the roughly 600-donor mean, donors in an Asian-associated ancestry cluster had fewer N-insertions in productive TCRs, according to a later genetic analysis. According to a later analysis, most CMV-associated TCR beta chains appeared to be HLA-restricted, and the HLA associations seemed to be driven largely by CMV exposure. A later analysis found that TCR association rates varied across HLA loci, with DRB1 alleles showing the most associated TCRs and HLA-C alleles the fewest. In a later analysis, HLA-associated TCR beta chains showed more clonal expansion and lower generation probabilities than non-associated chains that were equally common. V-gene and J-gene trimming of TCR beta chains was associated with a missense DCLRE1C variant in a later genetic analysis, and the association was replicated in an independent cohort. A group of highly shared sequence variants was considered likely to be a technical artifact of the sequencing pipeline. The presence/absence analyses assumed that sequencing depth was roughly uniform across donors, and that assumption may not be true. This cohort had only TCR beta chains sequenced, and the lack of alpha or paired-chain data limited which features could be detected. In vitro tests confirmed that a few of the cytomegalovirus-associated TCR beta chains recognize cytomegalovirus antigens. A total of fewer than 200 TCR beta chains were listed by the study as associated with cytomegalovirus. In an earlier analysis of approximately 590 of the donors, most TCR beta V segments appeared in productive rearrangements about 87% or about 30% of the time, broadly matching IMGT annotations. According to a later analysis, parvovirus B19, influenza, CMV and Epstein-Barr virus appeared linked to several top co-occurrence clusters. It was suggested by the authors that the approach could potentially be generalized to other disease states and immunological phenotypes. Because some donors lacked HLA typing at each locus, the association tests relied only on the typed subset. Most TCR sequences were seen in very few donors, while some public TCRs were found in many individuals. Correlated functional status among segregating V segments might be attributable to linkage disequilibrium, but an unknown experimental factor could not be ruled out. In both the original and validation cohorts, the classifier was reported to diagnose cytomegalovirus status with high specificity and sensitivity. CMV serostatus was the only immune exposure information available for the cohort. In a later analysis, more than 15,000 TCR beta sequences were associated with specific HLA alleles at a false discovery rate of 0.05.

The chain uses TRBV25-1 and TRBJ1-2; 6 matching bases give a weak D call of TRBD1. The TCR comes from a woman younger than 35 in good health and CMV-seropositive. The specimen was PBMCs. The CDR3: CASSEYRGYGYTF. The nucleotides are TGTGCCAGCAGTGAATACAGGGGCTATGGCTACACCTTC.